The T cell receptor beta chain under discussion was sequenced for a study of beta chain features in type 1 diabetes. Study conclusions and caveats: VDJ junctions from patients with type 1 diabetes contained fewer insertions and more deletions. The similarity of naive, central memory and Treg TCRB repertoires appeared greater among patients than among healthy donors.

Concerning this clone itself: Its specificity is unknown.

Every isolated RNA sample was fully reverse transcribed, so sequencing captured expressed TCRB transcripts. A few million reads were obtained on average from naive, central memory and regulatory T cell samples. The assay was immunoSEQ multiplex PCR, and TCRdb's table has in-frame clones only and misses some. In the table there are 350,000 to 400,000 clones, roughly 16% of which are singletons. Via the markers CD45RO/CCR7/CD25/CD127/CD95/CD27, stem cell-like memory, regulatory, central memory and naive CD4+ cells were sorted. CDR1 is SGHVS and CDR2 is FQNEAQ in the germline V gene. Unmatched junction bases numbered 6, after V lost 5 bases and J lost 9 bases. The CDR3 has 13 residues.

The sequencing input was naive CD4+ T cells from blood. The clonotype comes from a woman between 18 and 29 years old in good health. The chain recombines TRBV7-8 with TRBJ2-4; 8 bases are shared with TRBD1. CDR3 loop: CASSTRTGFIQYF. CDR3 nucleotide sequence: TGTGCCAGCAGCACTAGGACAGGGTTCATTCAGTACTTC. Full variable domain (missing parts from reference TRBV7-8 and TRBJ2-4): GAGVSQSPRYKVAKRGQDVALRCDPISGHVSLFWYQQALGQGPEFLTYFQNEAQLDKSGLPSDRFFAERPEGSVSTLKIQRTQQEDSAVYLCASSTRTGFIQYFGAGTRLSVL.